One sample yielded the 23 T cell receptor beta chains listed below, sequenced in a study of blood T cells in healthy people across ages. For the second PCR, which ran for 7 to 11 cycles, a sample-barcoded 5' primer and a J-beta primer mix were used. TCRdb processed the 5' RACE reads anew with MiXCR; each CDR3 protein has one entry. The table has about 1.5 million distinct CDR3 sequences, 42% seen once. Source material: blood. All receptors derive from a woman aged 18-29 years in good health.

The chain is built from TRBV5-1 and TRBJ1-2, with D perhaps TRBD1 (5 bases). Per germline, CDR1 SGHRS and CDR2 YFSETQ. V lost 4 bases and J 2 bases, leaving 12 bases between the germline ends. This CDR3 has 14 residues. Written as DNA, the CDR3 is TGCGCCAGCAGCGGCCTGGGGGGGAACTATGGCTACACCTTC. Its protein is CASSGLGGNYGYTF.

This clonotype has just a few counts. The V call is TRBV29-1, the J call TRBJ2-3; TRBD2 agrees at 7 bases. There are 14 residues in the CDR3. CDR1 and CDR2 from the germline V gene are SQVTM and ANQGSEA. J gave up 1 base and V 3 bases, and 4 bases lay outside the gene matches. The CDR3 protein is CSVDAGRGTDTQYF. DNA for the CDR3: TGCAGCGTTGACGCAGGGAGGGGCACAGATACGCAGTATTTT.

For this clonotype: The junction does not match germline at one end; this may be a read error. This rearrangement joins TRBV5-5 to TRBJ2-1, with a possible D match to TRBD2 (6 bases). The germline gives CDR1 SGHKS, CDR2 YYEKEE (reference sequence). CDR3 length: 17 residues. In DNA form, the CDR3 reads TGTGCCAGCAGCTTGACGCCCCTAGCGAGCTCCTACAATGTGCAGTTCTTC. This translates into CASSLTPLASSYNVQFF.

This clonotype appeared many times. The chain links TRBV6-6 to TRBJ2-7; 11 nucleotides line up with TRBD1. This CDR3 has 14 amino acids. Germline lookup yields CDR1 MNHNY and CDR2 SVGAGI (reference sequence). J was trimmed by 6 bases and V by 6 bases; bases with no gene match: 7. The CDR3 spells CASRYGQGAAEQYF. The DNA of the CDR3 is TGTGCCAGCAGATACGGACAGGGGGCTGCCGAGCAGTACTTC.

The CDR3 nucleotides read TGCAGCGTTGGGTTTTCAGGGGATACGCAGTATTTT. Translated, it gives CSVGFSGDTQYF. The rearrangement links TRBV29-1 to TRBJ2-3, with D maybe TRBD1 (5 bases). CDR1 and CDR2 from the germline V gene are SQVTM and ANQGSEA. This CDR3 is 12 amino acids long. V lost 4 bases and J 6 bases, leaving 11 bases between the germline ends.

There are a few counts of this clonotype. The V and J genes are TRBV12-3 or TRBV12-4 and TRBJ1-2; no clear D. This CDR3 has 14 residues. Trimming removed 2 bases from V and 4 bases from J, with 11 bases in between. CDR3 nucleotides: TGTGCCAGCAGTTTAAGTAAGGTTCGCTATGGCTACACCTTC. It encodes CASSLSKVRYGYTF.

The chain links TRBV27 to TRBJ2-1; the D gene is possibly TRBD1 (6 bases). The CDR3 consists of 15 residues. Looked up from germline, CDR1 is MNHEY and CDR2 is SMNVEV (reference sequence). V was shortened by 3 bases and J by 3 bases, with 12 bases between the two germline ends. The CDR3 here is CASSFGTFVYNEQFF. The CDR3, as DNA: TGTGCCAGCAGTTTCGGGACATTTGTCTACAATGAGCAGTTCTTC.

This clonotype was found once. J is TRBJ2-2 and V is TRBV20-1; 12 bases fit TRBD2. Trimming at V came to 2 bases and at J to 3 bases, leaving 7 bases not matched to a gene. Germline-derived CDR1 and CDR2 are DFQATT and SNEGSKA (reference sequence). CDR3 size: 17 residues. The CDR3 spells CSARRLAGARDTGELFF. DNA for the CDR3: TGCAGTGCTAGAAGACTAGCGGGGGCGAGGGACACCGGGGAGCTGTTTTTT.

This clonotype has a handful of counts. The chain combines TRBV5-5 with TRBJ1-2; D perhaps matches TRBD1 (6 bases). This CDR3 contains 14 residues. V was shortened by 4 bases and J by 3 bases, with 13 bases between the two germline ends. CDR1 and CDR2 from the germline V gene are SGHKS and YYEKEE (reference sequence). The CDR3 here is CASSPTGVYYGYTF. Written as DNA, the CDR3 is TGTGCCAGCAGCCCGACAGGTGTTTACTATGGCTACACCTTC.

The V and J genes are TRBV29-1 and TRBJ2-5; TRBD2 matches at 8 bases. The J segment lost 11 bases and the V segment lost 1 base, leaving 18 bases of the junction unmatched. The CDR3 covers 16 residues. CDR1 SQVTM and CDR2 ANQGSEA come from the germline V gene. The CDR3: CSVEAVLAAKENEQYF. The CDR3 DNA follows: TGCAGCGTTGAAGCCGTACTAGCGGCGAAGGAAAATGAGCAGTACTTC. Full variable domain (remainder filled in from reference TRBV29-1 and TRBJ2-5): SAVISQKPSRDICQRGTSLTIQCQVDSQVTMMFWYRQQPGQSLTLIATANQGSEATYESGFVIDKFPISRPNLTFSTLTVSNMSPEDSSIYLCSVEAVLAAKENEQYFGPGTRLLVL.

This clonotype turned up a few times. The chain is built from TRBV20-1 and TRBJ1-6, with 10 bases identical to TRBD1. The CDR3 covers 15 residues. J gave up 5 bases and V 3 bases, and 4 bases lay outside the gene matches. Germline loops: CDR1 DFQATT, CDR2 SNEGSKA (reference sequence). CDR3 in amino acids: CSARPGQGNNSPLHF. For the CDR3, the DNA is TGCAGTGCTAGGCCGGGACAGGGGAATAATTCACCCCTCCACTTT.

This clonotype was seen a handful of times. This chain uses TRBV28 with TRBJ2-5, with 7 nucleotides matching TRBD2. The CDR3 has 16 residues. Trimming took 4 bases from V and 11 from J; bases not matched to a gene: 19. The V gene's germline CDR1 is MDHEN and CDR2 SYDVKM. In nucleotides, the CDR3 is TGTGCCAGCAGTTCCCCCCACCGAGCGGGGTTAGAAGAGCAGTACTTC. Encoded protein: CASSSPHRAGLEEQYF. Complete variable domain (other parts from reference TRBV28 and TRBJ2-5): DVKVTQSSRYLVKRTGEKVFLECVQDMDHENMFWYRQDPGLGLRLIYFSYDVKMKEKGDIPEGYSVSREKKERFSLILESASTNQTSMYLCASSSPHRAGLEEQYFGPGTRLLVL.

A few counts support this clonotype. This chain joins TRBV27 and TRBJ1-4; maybe TRBD1 (6 bases). Trimming stripped 5 bases from V and 2 bases from J, with 21 bases between. Germline V CDR1 and CDR2: MNHEY, SMNVEV (reference sequence). The length of the CDR3 is 18 residues. CDR3 region: CASSRRGPGVDTNEKLFF. The CDR3 nucleotides read TGTGCCAGCAGTCGTCGGGGACCAGGGGTGGATACTAATGAAAAACTGTTTTTT.

The chain links TRBV7-2 to TRBJ2-5; D assignment may be TRBD1 or TRBD2 (6 bases each). The CDR3 totals 15 residues. V lost 7 bases, J lost 5 bases, and 20 bases lay in between. Looked up from germline, CDR1 is SGHTA and CDR2 is FQGNSA. DNA for the CDR3: TGTGCCAGCACCTTGACGGCCGGGGGCTTGGAGACCCAGTACTTC. Translation: CASTLTAGGLETQYF.

This chain uses TRBV20-1 with TRBJ2-7; no clear D gene. V was pared by 5 bases and J by 5 bases, with 10 bases between. The CDR3 is made up of 11 amino acids. CDR1 and CDR2 (germline): DFQATT, SNEGSKA (reference sequence). The CDR3 DNA reads TGCAGTGCTTCGAATACTGACGAGCAGTACTTC. The encoded protein is CSASNTDEQYF.

The chain uses TRBV18 and TRBJ1-5; 8 bases line up with TRBD1. V trimming: 2 bases; J trimming: 6 bases; junction bases outside the gene matches: 3. Germline CDR1 KGHSH, CDR2 LQKENI. The CDR3 has 14 residues. Here the CDR3 reads CASSPTTGGQPQHF. The CDR3 DNA reads TGTGCCAGCTCACCAACTACAGGGGGTCAGCCCCAGCATTTT. Full variable domain (outside the CDR3, taken from reference TRBV18 and TRBJ1-5): NAGVMQNPRHLVRRRGQEARLRCSPMKGHSHVYWYRQLPEEGLKFMVYLQKENIIDESGMPKERFSAEFPKEGPSILRIQQVVRGDSAAYFCASSPTTGGQPQHFGDGTRLSIL.

The chain couples TRBV20-1 to TRBJ2-2; D gene uncertain. The CDR3 consists of 13 residues. Germline V gene sequence: CDR1 DFQATT, CDR2 SNEGSKA (reference sequence). Trimming removed 0 bases at V and 3 bases at J, with 5 bases between. CDR3 nucleotides: TGCAGTGCTAGAGACGGTTACACCGGGGAGCTGTTTTTT. Its translation: CSARDGYTGELFF.

As to this clonotype: Here the CDR3 omits its conserved ending phenylalanine or tryptophan, so a read error is the likely source. This chain connects TRBV7-9 to TRBJ2-4; TRBD2 aligns across 10 bases. CDR1 is SEHNR and CDR2 is FQNEAQ in the germline V gene (reference sequence). V dropped 3 bases and J dropped 0; count of bases not matched to a gene: 5. The CDR3 totals 17 residues. CDR3: CASSLSGGDLAKNIQYL. As DNA, the CDR3 is TGTGCCAGCAGCTTGAGCGGGGGGGACCTAGCCAAAAACATTCAGTACTTA.

V usage is TRBV11-1 and J usage is TRBJ2-3, with TRBD2 matching 8 bases. Germline V CDR1 and CDR2: SGHAT, FQDESV (reference sequence). V lost 7 bases, J lost 4 bases, and 10 bases stayed unmatched. The length of the CDR3 is 15 residues. Here the CDR3 DNA reads TGTGCCAGCACCCCGGGGGGGGTACGGGCAGATACGCAGTATTTT. It translates to CASTPGGVRADTQYF.

The rearrangement uses TRBV15 and TRBJ1-1; D remains ambiguous. The CDR3 is 14 amino acids. Trimming shortened V by 0 bases and J by 10 bases, and 15 bases separated the two germline ends. Germline loops: CDR1 LNHNV, CDR2 YYDKDF (reference sequence). The CDR3, as DNA: TGTGCCACCAGCAGAGATTCGGGCGGGTGGATAGCTTTCTTT. This sequence encodes CATSRDSGGWIAFF.

The chain carries TRBV11-3 and TRBJ2-4; TRBD1 or TRBD2 may be the D gene (5 bases each). The germline gives CDR1 SGHNT, CDR2 YENEEA. V gave up 6 bases and J gave up 13 bases, with 22 bases separating them. This CDR3 comprises 14 residues. CDR3 sequence (DNA): TGTGCCAGCAGTGAGACCGGGACCGGGAAGGAGCAGTACTTC. Residues: CASSETGTGKEQYF.

This clonotype came up a few times. V usage is TRBV2 and J usage is TRBJ2-3; perhaps D is TRBD1 or TRBD2 (5 bases each). The CDR3 is made up of 15 amino acids. Germline CDR1 and CDR2: SNHLY and FYNNEI. V was cut by 8 bases and J by 3 bases, with 18 bases left in between. This CDR3 is CASLGTGGKTDTQYF. As DNA, the CDR3 is TGTGCCAGCCTCGGAACTGGGGGTAAAACAGATACGCAGTATTTT.

The chain recombines TRBV6-2 or TRBV6-3 with TRBJ2-4; 7 bases map to TRBD1. The J call may be faulty, since TRBJ2-7 better matches the DNA end. CDR1 and CDR2 (germline): MNHEY, SVGEGT. The CDR3 has 14 residues. Here the CDR3 reads CASSTQGFSYEQYF. The CDR3 coding sequence is TGTGCCAGCAGTACACAGGGGTTTTCCTACGAGCAGTACTTC.